This T cell receptor (beta chain) was recovered during a study of T cells in Graves' hyperthyroidism and ophthalmopathy. For the study at large: Specimen type is peripheral blood, collected at initial diagnosis prior to any treatment. General study results and limits: Blood also held most thyroid clonotypes expanded beyond 0.001.

Amplification yielded TCR beta CDR3 regions, with RNA transcripts as the source. In the first-round RT-PCR of the TCR CDR3, the HTBI primer set was used. Via MiXCR, TCRdb re-called the multiplex PCR reads, giving one row per CDR3 protein. The data contain 350,000 to 400,000 distinct CDR3 sequences, about a fifth of them seen just once; the ten biggest clones take up 3.7%. Remarks on this clonotype: The antigen remains undetermined.

Graves' hyperthyroidism was deemed stable given no ophthalmopathy progression within 18 months. Those with hyperthyroidism were 18 to 65 years old, newly diagnosed, and ill for under 2 months. V lost 8 bases and J lost 4; bases outside the gene matches: 8. This CDR3 has 15 amino acids. The germline gives CDR1 MNHNS, CDR2 SASEGT. The chain carries TRBV6-1 and TRBJ2-5; 12 bases fit TRBD2. Sequencing was performed on blood. This clonotype was sampled from a woman in her late teens or twenties with Graves' hyperthyroidism. CDR3 sequence (DNA): TGTGCCAGCGGGGCTAGCGGGGGGGCAACAGAGACCCAGTACTTC. This translates into CASGASGGATETQYF.